Listed here are 19 T cell receptor beta chains from one sample, sequenced in a study of T cell changes during pregnancy in multiple sclerosis. The data were produced by immunoSEQ multiplex PCR, yet TCRdb's version contains in-frame clones alone and is incomplete. The profile shows some 85,000 clones, 94% of them singletons. The sample consisted of peripheral blood, taken in the third trimester of pregnancy. These receptor sequences come from a female donor with multiple sclerosis, enrolled in a pregnancy study.

The CDR3 DNA follows: TGTGCCAGCAGCCCATCCCCGGCTGGAAACACCATATATTTT. Translating it yields CASSPSPAGNTIYF. J is TRBJ1-3 and V is TRBV21-1. TRBV21-1 is an annotated pseudogene. This CDR3 is 14 amino acids long.

The chain uses TRBV27 and TRBJ2-7; D is ambiguous. CDR1 is MNHEY and CDR2 is SMNVEV in the germline V gene (reference sequence). Trimming stripped 5 bases from V and 0 bases from J, with 8 bases between. This CDR3 has 13 residues. The CDR3 DNA is TGTGCCAGCAGTCCCCTCGGCTCCTACGAGCAGTACTTC. It encodes CASSPLGSYEQYF.

This chain uses TRBV5-6 with TRBJ2-2; TRBD2 is a possible D gene (6 bases). The germline V and J ends were trimmed by 2 bases and 6 bases, with 14 bases remaining between them. Germline CDR1 SGHDT, CDR2 YYEEEE. The CDR3 length is 15 residues. The CDR3 spells CASSLVTTGAGELFF. The CDR3 coding sequence is TGTGCCAGCAGCTTAGTGACTACGGGGGCCGGGGAGCTGTTTTTT.

This clone has a single count. The CDR3 loop reads CASSWAADSNQPQHF. In DNA, the CDR3 is TGCGCCAGCAGCTGGGCAGCTGATAGCAATCAGCCCCAGCATTTT. The V call is TRBV4-1, the J call TRBJ1-5, with D hard to call. The V end was cut by 5 bases, the J end by 0 bases, with 11 bases between. Germline V gives CDR1 MGHRA, CDR2 YSYEKL. This CDR3 comprises 15 residues.

The chain is built from TRBV7-9 and TRBJ2-1; the match to TRBD2 covers 7 bases. CDR1 and CDR2 (germline): SEHNR, FQNEAQ (reference sequence). With 1 base clipped from V and 9 bases from J, the junction kept 0 bases outside the gene matches. The CDR3 has 12 amino acids. The CDR3 protein is CASSLGGGEQFF. CDR3 nucleotide sequence: TGTGCCAGCAGCTTAGGGGGGGGTGAGCAGTTCTTC. Variable domain in full (rest from reference TRBV7-9 and TRBJ2-1): DTGVSQNPRHKITKRGQNVTFRCDPISEHNRLYWYRQTLGQGPEFLTYFQNEAQLEKSRLLSDRFSAERPKGSFSTLEIQRTEQGDSAMYLCASSLGGGEQFFGPGTRLTVL.

V is TRBV6-1 and J is TRBJ2-7; 14 bases are a match to TRBD2. The V and J ends lost 4 bases and 7 bases, in that order; junction bases with no gene match: 9. CDR1 MNHNS and CDR2 SASEGT come from the germline V gene. CDR3 length: 16 residues. For the CDR3, the DNA is TGTGCCAGCAGTGCCTGGACTAGCGGGAGGCCGGGGGAGCAGTACTTC. Translated: CASSAWTSGRPGEQYF.

The genes are TRBV4-3 and TRBJ2-7; weak D call: TRBD2 (6 bases). There are 15 residues in the CDR3. The V and J ends lost 1 base and 0 bases respectively, with 10 bases between them. The germline gives CDR1 LGHNA, CDR2 YSLEER. CDR3 sequence reads: CASSQGRGSSYEQYF. DNA of the CDR3: TGCGCCAGCAGCCAAGGGCGGGGAAGCTCCTACGAGCAGTACTTC.

The chain links TRBV28 to TRBJ2-7; 8 positions match TRBD1. Germline CDR1 and CDR2: MDHEN and SYDVKM. Trimming at V came to 6 bases and at J to 6 bases, leaving 4 bases not matched to a gene. There are 12 residues in the CDR3. In DNA, the CDR3 is TGTGCCAGCAGCCGCGGACAGGGCGAGCAGTACTTC. This encodes CASSRGQGEQYF.

The CDR3: CASRSRQGSYEQYF. The CDR3 coding sequence is TGTGCCAGCAGATCTCGACAGGGCTCCTACGAGCAGTACTTC. The chain joins TRBV27 to TRBJ2-7; 7 positions match TRBD1. This CDR3 has 14 residues. Germline trimming cut 6 bases from V and 0 bases from J; bases unmatched to any gene: 5. Germline V CDR1 and CDR2: MNHEY, SMNVEV (reference sequence).

The genes are TRBV5-8 and TRBJ2-2; 9 nucleotides line up with TRBD2. Germline trimming cut 3 bases from V and 1 base from J; bases unmatched to any gene: 10. The CDR3 is 18 amino acids. CDR1 is SGHTS, CDR2 YDEGEE, per germline. The CDR3 region is CASSWRGSGRWNTGELFF. The CDR3 nucleotides are TGTGCCAGCAGCTGGAGGGGGAGCGGGAGGTGGAACACCGGGGAGCTGTTTTTT.

The gene calls are TRBV5-1 and TRBJ2-1, with 15 bases aligning to TRBD2. V lost 3 bases to trimming and J lost 8 bases; unmatched junction nucleotides: 3. CDR1 SGHRS and CDR2 YFSETQ come from the germline V gene. This CDR3 is 15 amino acids long. The CDR3 loop reads CASSSRTSGRDEQFF. The CDR3 nucleotides read TGCGCCAGCAGCTCCAGGACTAGCGGGAGGGATGAGCAGTTCTTC. The whole variable domain, filled in from reference TRBV5-1 and TRBJ2-1, reads KAGVTQTPRYLIKTRGQQVTLSCSPISGHRSVSWYQQTPGQGLQFLFEYFSETQRNKGNFPGRFSGRQFSNSRSEMNVSTLELGDSALYLCASSSRTSGRDEQFFGPGTRLTVL.

This chain connects TRBV11-2 to TRBJ2-1, with a weak D call TRBD2 (5 bases). Germline lookup yields CDR1 SGHAT and CDR2 FQNNGV. The V and J ends lost 0 bases and 9 bases respectively, with 12 bases between them. The CDR3 is 14 residues long. The CDR3 is CASSLDFRAGEQFF. The CDR3 nucleotides read TGTGCCAGCAGCTTAGACTTTCGGGCGGGTGAGCAGTTCTTC.

This clone was recorded only once. The CDR3 region has the DNA TGTGCCAGCAGTTTATTAGGGGTTTCCAGGTCCACCGGGGAGCTGTTTTTT. It translates to CASSLLGVSRSTGELFF. The V and J genes are TRBV28 and TRBJ2-2; D possibly corresponds to TRBD1 (5 bases). Trimming stripped 1 base from V and 4 bases from J, with 16 bases between. Germline CDR1 is MDHEN and CDR2 is SYDVKM. The CDR3 runs to 17 residues.

V and J are TRBV5-5 and TRBJ2-7; 8 nucleotides agree with TRBD2. Germline assignment: CDR1 SGHKS and CDR2 YYEKEE (reference sequence). This CDR3 is 15 amino acids long. V shed 8 bases, J shed 2 bases, and the junction held 12 bases outside the gene matches. CDR3 region: CARRSAKREPYEQYF. The DNA for the CDR3 is TGTGCCAGAAGATCCGCAAAGCGGGAGCCCTACGAGCAGTACTTC.

V and J are TRBV29-1 and TRBJ2-7; 11 nucleotides match TRBD1. The germline V gene has CDR1 SQVTM and CDR2 ANQGSEA. This CDR3 comprises 18 residues. V lost 5 bases to trimming and J lost 0 bases; unmatched junction nucleotides: 15. CDR3 nucleotide sequence: TGCAGCGTTCTCAAGAAGGGACAGGGGGTCCTCCTCTCCTACGAGCAGTACTTC. This codes for CSVLKKGQGVLLSYEQYF.

The V and J genes are TRBV21-1 and TRBJ2-3; TRBD1 is the table's D call, not checked against the DNA. TRBV21-1 is given as a pseudogene. This CDR3 has 17 amino acids. The CDR3 is CASSKANGQGCTDTQYF. The CDR3 DNA is TGTGCCAGCAGCAAAGCAAATGGACAGGGCTGCACAGATACGCAGTATTTT.

The rearrangement links TRBV28 to TRBJ1-5; D may be TRBD1 (6 bases). The germline V gene encodes CDR1 MDHEN and CDR2 SYDVKM. The CDR3 covers 12 residues. V lost 6 bases and J lost 7, with 10 bases in between. CDR3 protein: CASRRGGQPQHF. In DNA form, the CDR3 reads TGTGCCAGCAGGAGGGGGGGACAGCCCCAGCATTTT.

V is TRBV28 and J is TRBJ1-5, with D possibly matching TRBD1 (5 bases). V was clipped by 10 bases and J by 0 bases, with 10 bases between them. This CDR3 spans 13 amino acids. Germline lookup yields CDR1 MDHEN and CDR2 SYDVKM. CDR3 in DNA: TGTGCCATTTCGCAGGGTAGCAATCAGCCCCAGCATTTT. Protein product: CAISQGSNQPQHF.

This rearrangement joins TRBV4-1 to TRBJ2-3; no clear D. The CDR3 extends over 12 amino acids. CDR1 is MGHRA and CDR2 is YSYEKL in the germline V gene. Deletions cut 1 base from V and 8 bases from J, with 7 bases between. In DNA form, the CDR3 reads TGCGCCAGCAGCCAAGTTTTCTCTACGCAGTATTTT. This codes for CASSQVFSTQYF.